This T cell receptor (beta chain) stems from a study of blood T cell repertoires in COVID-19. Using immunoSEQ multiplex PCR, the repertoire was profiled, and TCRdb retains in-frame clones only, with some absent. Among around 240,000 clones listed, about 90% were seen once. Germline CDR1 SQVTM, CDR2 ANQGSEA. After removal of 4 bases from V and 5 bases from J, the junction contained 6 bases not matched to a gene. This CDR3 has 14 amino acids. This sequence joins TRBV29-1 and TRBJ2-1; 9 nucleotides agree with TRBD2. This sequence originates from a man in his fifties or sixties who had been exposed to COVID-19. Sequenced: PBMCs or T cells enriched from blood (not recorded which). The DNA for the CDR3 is TGCAGCGTTGCTCGACTAGCGGACCACAATGAGCAGTTCTTC. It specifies CSVARLADHNEQFF.